The source of this TCR beta chain is a study of blood T cells in healthy people across ages. Study in general: Template switching retrieved approximately one barcoded beta molecule for each two T cells.

Approximately 9 milliliters of peripheral blood were drawn from each donor into EDTA-treated tubes. Remarks on this clonotype: Antigen unknown.

CDR1 and CDR2 (germline): SGHAT, FQNNGV. Trimming left V 5 bases short and J 3 bases short, with 17 bases between. The CDR3 extends over 16 amino acids. Study-level results: Naive and antigen-experienced cells could not be conclusively compared, given unsorted PBMCs.

Together with a sample-barcoded 5' primer, a J-beta primer mix was included in a second PCR lasting roughly 7 to 11 cycles. TCRdb re-derived calls from the 5' RACE reads in MiXCR, one entry per CDR3 protein. Of 900,000 to 950,000 distinct CDR3 sequences listed, approximately 32% are singletons. These records were also assigned to another study, of T cells of mothers and their children.

The chain joins TRBV11-2 to TRBJ2-1; D may match TRBD1 or TRBD2 (6 bases each). Sequenced: blood. The receptor comes from a woman between 40 and 50 years old in good health. In DNA form, the CDR3 reads TGTGCCAGCAGCACGGGGGACAATCTACGCTACAATGAGCAGTTCTTC. Protein: CASSTGDNLRYNEQFF.